Following are 21 T cell receptor beta chains from one sample sequenced in a study of blood T cell repertoires in COVID-19. Produced via immunoSEQ multiplex PCR; TCRdb's table is partial and in-frame only. The sample yields about 75,000 clones, under 90% seen once. Material: peripheral blood. The receptors here all came from a human donor in a cohort sampled during active COVID-19.

This clone was seen just once. The chain employs TRBV9 and TRBJ2-1; D is uncertain. Germline loops: CDR1 SGDLS, CDR2 YYNGEE. The CDR3 is 11 amino acids. V shed 0 bases and J shed 8 bases, with 3 bases lying between them. CDR3 bases: TGTGCCAGCAGCGTAGCCGATGAGCAGTTCTTC. Residues: CASSVADEQFF.

The rearrangement uses TRBV7-6 and TRBJ2-7; 10 nucleotides line up with TRBD1. V lost 3 bases to trimming and J lost 2 bases; unmatched junction nucleotides: 10. This CDR3 comprises 17 residues. The germline V gene encodes CDR1 SGHVS and CDR2 FNYEAQ. CDR3 DNA sequence: TGTGCCAGCAGCTTCCGTCTACCGGGACAGGGGACCTACGAGCAGTACTTC. Protein sequence: CASSFRLPGQGTYEQYF.

The chain has TRBV24-1 and TRBJ2-3; TRBD2 aligns across 9 bases. Germline lookup yields CDR1 KGHDR and CDR2 SFDVKD. The CDR3 is made up of 15 amino acids. After removal of 5 bases from V and 3 bases from J, the junction contained 5 bases not matched to a gene. CDR3 nucleotides: TGTGCCACCAGTGTCGGGCTAGCGGGAACAGATACGCAGTATTTT. Translation gives CATSVGLAGTDTQYF.

The chain links TRBV7-2 to TRBJ1-3, with 7 bases matching TRBD1. Germline V gene lookup returns CDR1 SGHTA and CDR2 FQGNSA. The CDR3 runs 15 residues. V shed 5 bases and J 4 bases; nucleotides not matched to a gene: 8. This CDR3 is CASSVGRGRGNTIYF. DNA of the CDR3: TGTGCCAGCAGCGTCGGAAGGGGGCGAGGAAACACCATATATTTT.

As DNA, the CDR3 is TGTGCCAGCGTGGGCAGCTTCACAGATACGCAGTATTTT. It yields the protein CASVGSFTDTQYF. The genes are TRBV2 and TRBJ2-3, with unresolved D. Trimming took 8 bases from V and 2 from J, leaving 11 bases between them. Germline values: CDR1 SNHLY, CDR2 FYNNEI. The CDR3 spans 13 residues.

The chain combines TRBV27 with TRBJ2-1; D might be TRBD1 (5 bases). Germline CDR1 reads MNHEY; CDR2 reads SMNVEV (reference sequence). Trimming shortened V by 2 bases and J by 3 bases, and 14 bases separated the two germline ends. The CDR3 length is 16 residues. Here the CDR3 DNA reads TGTGCCAGCAGTTTAGTCGGACACATAGGCTACAATGAGCAGTTCTTC. This gives the protein CASSLVGHIGYNEQFF.

The genes are TRBV19 and TRBJ1-2; the D is unclear. The CDR3 length is 13 residues. CDR1 LNHDA and CDR2 SQIVND come from the germline V gene (reference sequence). V lost 1 base and J lost 3, with 6 bases in between. The CDR3 nucleotides are TGTGCCAGTAGTATAGGTAGAGACTATGGCTACACCTTC. Translating gives CASSIGRDYGYTF.

The gene calls are TRBV7-8 and TRBJ1-1, with 11 bases fitting TRBD1. V dropped 5 bases and J dropped 5; count of bases not matched to a gene: 7. This CDR3 comprises 15 residues. Germline V gives CDR1 SGHVS, CDR2 FQNEAQ. CDR3 coding DNA: TGTGCCAGCAGCGCTGGACAGGGGGCGGGAACTGAAGCTTTCTTT. Its translation is CASSAGQGAGTEAFF.

V usage is TRBV9 and J usage is TRBJ2-2, with a possible D match to TRBD2 (7 bases). CDR1 and CDR2 from the germline V gene are SGDLS and YYNGEE. The V gene lost 4 bases and the J gene lost 7 bases, with 20 bases spanning the gap. This CDR3 comprises 16 residues. The CDR3 sequence is CASSLRQGRGHGELFF. The CDR3 region has the DNA TGTGCCAGCAGCCTCCGTCAGGGGAGGGGTCACGGGGAGCTGTTTTTT.

The chain combines TRBV2 with TRBJ2-1; 11 bases map to TRBD2. After removal of 5 bases from V and 4 bases from J, the junction contained 4 bases not matched to a gene. The CDR3 loop spans 15 amino acids. Germline CDR1 is SNHLY and CDR2 is FYNNEI. CDR3 protein: CASSSTSGNYNEQFF. CDR3 DNA: TGTGCCAGCAGTTCGACTAGCGGGAATTACAATGAGCAGTTCTTC.

The V and J genes are TRBV7-6 and TRBJ2-1, with D maybe TRBD2 (6 bases). The V end was cut by 3 bases, the J end by 6 bases, with 18 bases between. In germline, CDR1 is SGHVS, CDR2 FNYEAQ. The CDR3 length is 16 residues. CDR3 coding DNA: TGTGCCAGCAGCTTCGCCGGCCATACCGGGGGCAATGAGCAGTTCTTC. Its translation is CASSFAGHTGGNEQFF.

V and J are TRBV7-9 and TRBJ2-1; 12 bases map to TRBD2. The CDR3 runs to 15 residues. The ends lost 1 base at V and 9 bases at J; junction bases unmatched: 4. CDR1 and CDR2 from the germline V gene are SEHNR and FQNEAQ (reference sequence). The DNA of the CDR3 is TGTGCCAGCAGCTTAGTGACTAGCGGGAGACGTGAGCAGTTCTTC. Encoded protein: CASSLVTSGRREQFF.

The rearrangement uses TRBV19 and TRBJ1-6; maybe TRBD1 (5 bases). V shed 7 bases and J shed 6 bases, with 10 bases lying between them. The CDR3 is made up of 13 amino acids. Per the germline V gene, CDR1 is LNHDA and CDR2 is SQIVND (reference sequence). The CDR3 loop is CASTETVNSPLHF. In DNA, the CDR3 is TGTGCCAGTACCGAGACAGTTAATTCACCCCTCCACTTT.

The rearrangement joins TRBV19 to TRBJ1-1; D gene ambiguous. This CDR3 has 15 amino acids. Trimming left V 0 bases short and J 1 base short, with 9 bases between. Germline V gene lookup returns CDR1 LNHDA and CDR2 SQIVND (reference sequence). In DNA, the CDR3 is TGTGCCAGTAGTATAGATCCGCGGGGGAACACTGAAGCTTTCTTT. Translated: CASSIDPRGNTEAFF.

The rearrangement links TRBV6-5 to TRBJ1-2; 8 bases fit TRBD1. The germline CDR1 and CDR2 sequences are MNHEY and SVGAGI. The CDR3 loop spans 16 amino acids. V was pared by 4 bases and J by 5 bases, with 12 bases of the junction left unmatched. The CDR3 protein is CASSSPRGTGPYGYTF. In DNA form, the CDR3 reads TGTGCCAGCAGTTCCCCGAGGGGGACAGGCCCGTATGGCTACACCTTC.

The chain carries TRBV19 and TRBJ2-4; TRBD2 aligns across 8 bases. This CDR3 has 15 amino acids. After removal of 1 base from V and 6 bases from J, the junction contained 5 bases not matched to a gene. Germline V gene sequence: CDR1 LNHDA, CDR2 SQIVND (reference sequence). CDR3 in amino acids: CASSIGTGLANIQYF. In nucleotides, the CDR3 is TGTGCCAGTAGTATAGGGACTGGACTAGCAAACATTCAGTACTTC.

V is TRBV10-3 and J is TRBJ2-7, with D possibly being TRBD2 (7 bases). The ends were cut back, 0 bases at V and 0 bases at J, with 9 bases in the middle. The CDR3 runs 15 residues. Germline V gene sequence: CDR1 ENHRY, CDR2 SYGVKD. CDR3 nucleotide sequence: TGTGCCATCAGTGAGTCGGGGGGGCACTCCTACGAGCAGTACTTC. Translated, it gives CAISESGGHSYEQYF.

This chain connects TRBV6-5 to TRBJ2-3, with D perhaps TRBD1 (6 bases). Deletions cut 9 bases from V and 0 bases from J, with 13 bases between. The CDR3 contains 14 residues. The germline V gene has CDR1 MNHEY and CDR2 SVGAGI. This chain's CDR3 is CARGDGQSTDTQYF. CDR3 sequence (DNA): TGTGCCAGGGGGGACGGACAGAGCACAGATACGCAGTATTTT.

This clone was recorded only once. This rearrangement joins TRBV6-6 to TRBJ2-5; D remains unclear. The CDR3 runs to 11 residues. The germline V gene encodes CDR1 MNHNY and CDR2 SVGAGI (reference sequence). V lost 7 bases, J lost 4 bases, and 7 bases lay in between. CDR3 sequence reads: CASTLRETQYF. The DNA of the CDR3 is TGTGCCAGCACACTACGAGAGACCCAGTACTTC.

This clone has only a few counts. J is TRBJ1-2 and V is TRBV5-1; 7 positions match TRBD1. The germline CDR1 and CDR2 sequences are SGHRS and YFSETQ. The CDR3 is 14 amino acids. Trimming took 4 bases from V and 6 from J; bases not matched to a gene: 9. CDR3 region: CASSPGGGANGYTF. CDR3 nucleotides: TGCGCCAGCAGCCCGGGAGGGGGCGCCAATGGCTACACCTTC.

The chain recombines TRBV12-3 or TRBV12-4 with TRBJ1-1; 9 nucleotides line up with TRBD1. Unmatched junction bases numbered 5, after V lost 5 bases and J lost 7 bases. This CDR3 has 13 residues. This CDR3 is CASSIPGQGEAFF. Here the CDR3 DNA reads TGTGCCAGCAGTATTCCGGGACAGGGTGAAGCTTTCTTT.